A selection of T cell receptor beta chains follows, all from one sample in a study of shared clonotypes between healthy human individuals. Produced via immunoSEQ multiplex PCR; TCRdb's table is partial and in-frame only. Among approximately 640,000 clones listed, about 90% were seen once. Sequences were obtained from memory CD8+ T cells from PBMCs. The receptors shown here come from a man aged 18 to 29 in good health. Some clones in this sample may be carry-over from other donors' samples. CDR3s include the opening cysteine and the closing phenylalanine or tryptophan. The D gene is left open where the match is weak. Only part of the rows carry a size: once, few, many, or a class if the clone is expanded.

CDR3nt	CDR3aa	j_gene	d_gene	abundance	v_gene
TGTGCCAGCAGTGTGGTCAGCCAAGAGACCCAGTACTTC	CASSVVSQETQYF	TRBJ2-5	-	once	TRBV25-1
TGTGCCAGCGATCGTAGCGGGAGCTCCTACAATGAGCAGTTCTTC	CASDRSGSSYNEQFF	TRBJ2-1	TRBD2	-	TRBV28
TGCGCCAGCAGCCAAAGCAGGGGGATCACTGAAGCTTTCTTT	CASSQSRGITEAFF	TRBJ1-1	TRBD1	-	TRBV4-3
TGTGCCAGCAGCATCGACAGTCTCCTGAACACTGAAGCTTTCTTT	CASSIDSLLNTEAFF	TRBJ1-1	-	-	TRBV9
TGTGCCAGCAGCTTAGCGCCTTGGGGTAACAATGAGCAGTTCTTC	CASSLAPWGNNEQFF	TRBJ2-1	-	-	TRBV7-7
TGTGCCAGCAGCTCCCAATGGCCCCAGCATTTT	CASSSQWPQHF	TRBJ1-5	-	-	TRBV5-8
TGCAGCGTTGAGATTAGCGGGAGCTCCTACAATGAGCAGTTCTTC	CSVEISGSSYNEQFF	TRBJ2-1	TRBD2	-	TRBV29-1
TGTGCCAGCAGTGAAGCAGGGGCGGTCTACGAGCAGTACTTC	CASSEAGAVYEQYF	TRBJ2-7	-	once	TRBV2
TGTGCCAGCAGTGGTAAGCGGGAGGGAATCTACGAGCAGTACTTC	CASSGKREGIYEQYF	TRBJ2-7	TRBD2	-	TRBV6-5
TGTGCCAGCAGTTTATTGGCGGAGGACCGCATTTACAATGAGCAGTTCTTC	CASSLLAEDRIYNEQFF	TRBJ2-1	-	-	TRBV27
TGTGCCAGCAGGGGAATTGCGGGGGGACCCCAGCATTTT	CASRGIAGGPQHF	TRBJ1-5	-	-	TRBV27
TGTGCCAGCAGTTTGACTAGCGGGAGAGGCGAGCAGTACTTC	CASSLTSGRGEQYF	TRBJ2-7	TRBD2	-	TRBV27
TGTGCCAGCAGCTTGGTCGCAGGATCCTACGAGCAGTACTTC	CASSLVAGSYEQYF	TRBJ2-7	-	-	TRBV5-8
TGCGCCAGCAGCCAAGGTTTTCCGGGAGGTATTGCAGATACGCAGTATTTT	CASSQGFPGGIADTQYF	TRBJ2-3	TRBD2	-	TRBV4-3
TGTGCCAGCAGCCAAGATTTGGCCCAAGAGACCCAGTACTTC	CASSQDLAQETQYF	TRBJ2-5	-	-	TRBV4-2
TGCGCCAGCAGCCAAGTGGGACATTACCAAGAGACCCAGTACTTC	CASSQVGHYQETQYF	TRBJ2-5	-	-	TRBV4-1
TGTGCCAGCAGTGAAGAGTGGTACGGGAGGACTAATGAAAAACTGTTTTTT	CASSEEWYGRTNEKLFF	TRBJ1-4	-	-	TRBV6-1
TGTGCCAGCAGTCCCGGGTCAAATTATGGCTACACCTTC	CASSPGSNYGYTF	TRBJ1-2	-	-	TRBV6-5
TGTGCCAGCAGCCGCTCCGGGACACCAAGCTACGAGCAGTACTTC	CASSRSGTPSYEQYF	TRBJ2-7	-	-	TRBV27
TGTGCCAGTAGTATAGACAGGGAGACTGAAGCTTTCTTT	CASSIDRETEAFF	TRBJ1-1	-	-	TRBV19
TGTGCCAGCAGCCCAGGGCTCACCTACGAGCAGTACTTC	CASSPGLTYEQYF	TRBJ2-7	-	-	TRBV5-6
TGTGCCAGCAGTTTCTCGTACGGCACCTACGAGCAGTACTTC	CASSFSYGTYEQYF	TRBJ2-7	-	-	TRBV28
TGTGCCAGCAGCTTGGACCCCGGGACAGGGGATGAGCAGTTCTTC	CASSLDPGTGDEQFF	TRBJ2-1	TRBD1	-	TRBV5-5
TGTGCCAGCAGCCCAGGGGGGGGTCCGAACACTGAAGCTTTCTTT	CASSPGGGPNTEAFF	TRBJ1-1	TRBD1	once	TRBV9